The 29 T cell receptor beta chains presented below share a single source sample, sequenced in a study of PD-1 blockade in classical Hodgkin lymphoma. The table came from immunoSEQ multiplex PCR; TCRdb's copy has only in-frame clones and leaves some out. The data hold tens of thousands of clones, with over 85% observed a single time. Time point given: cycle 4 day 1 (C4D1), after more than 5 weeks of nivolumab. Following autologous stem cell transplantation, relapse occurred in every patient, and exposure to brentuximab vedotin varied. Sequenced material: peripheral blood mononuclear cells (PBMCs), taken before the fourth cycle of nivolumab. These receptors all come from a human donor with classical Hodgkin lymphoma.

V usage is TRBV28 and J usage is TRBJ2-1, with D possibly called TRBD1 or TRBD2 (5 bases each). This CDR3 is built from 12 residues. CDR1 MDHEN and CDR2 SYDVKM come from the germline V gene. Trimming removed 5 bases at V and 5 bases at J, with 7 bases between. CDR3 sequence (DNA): TGTGCCAGCAGTGTGGGGGACAATGAGCAGTTCTTC. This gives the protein CASSVGDNEQFF.

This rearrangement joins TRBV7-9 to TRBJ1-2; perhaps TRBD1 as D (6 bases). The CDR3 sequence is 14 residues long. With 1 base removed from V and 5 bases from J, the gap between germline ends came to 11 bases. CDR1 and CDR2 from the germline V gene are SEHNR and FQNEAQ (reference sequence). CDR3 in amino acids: CASSLGQGRYGYTF. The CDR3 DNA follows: TGTGCCAGCAGCTTAGGGCAGGGGCGATATGGCTACACCTTC.

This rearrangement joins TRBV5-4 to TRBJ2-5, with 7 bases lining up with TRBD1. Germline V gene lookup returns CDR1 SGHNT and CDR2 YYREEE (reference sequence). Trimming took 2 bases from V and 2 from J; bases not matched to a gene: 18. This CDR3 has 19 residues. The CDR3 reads CASSFIGVYRGLVQETQYF. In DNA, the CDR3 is TGTGCCAGCAGCTTTATCGGTGTGTATAGGGGGCTAGTTCAAGAGACCCAGTACTTC.

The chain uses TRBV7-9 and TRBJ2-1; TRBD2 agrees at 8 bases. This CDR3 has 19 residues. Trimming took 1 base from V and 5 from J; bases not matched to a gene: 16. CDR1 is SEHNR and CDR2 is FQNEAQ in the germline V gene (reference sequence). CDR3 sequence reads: CASSLGPSLREAPDNEQFF. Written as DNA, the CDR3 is TGTGCCAGCAGCTTAGGTCCGTCCTTGCGGGAGGCACCCGACAATGAGCAGTTCTTC.

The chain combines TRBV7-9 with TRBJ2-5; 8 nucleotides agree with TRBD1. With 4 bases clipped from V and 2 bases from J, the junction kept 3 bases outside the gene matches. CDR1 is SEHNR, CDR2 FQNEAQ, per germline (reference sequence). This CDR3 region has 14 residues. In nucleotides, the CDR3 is TGTGCCAGCAGCTACAGGGGGAATCAAGAGACCCAGTACTTC. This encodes CASSYRGNQETQYF.

The CDR3 coding sequence is TGTGCCAGCAGCACCACCCTCGGGGGGCCTTACAATGAGCAGTTCTTC. Residues: CASSTTLGGPYNEQFF. The chain recombines TRBV7-8 with TRBJ2-1; maybe TRBD2 (7 bases). V lost 5 bases and J 4 bases, leaving 18 bases between the germline ends. The CDR3 runs to 16 residues. Germline loops: CDR1 SGHVS, CDR2 FQNEAQ.

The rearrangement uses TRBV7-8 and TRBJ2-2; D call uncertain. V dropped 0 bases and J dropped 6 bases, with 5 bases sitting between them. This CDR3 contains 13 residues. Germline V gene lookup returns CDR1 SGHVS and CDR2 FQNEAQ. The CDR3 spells CASSLAGSGELFF. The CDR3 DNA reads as TGTGCCAGCAGCTTAGCAGGGTCCGGGGAGCTGTTTTTT.

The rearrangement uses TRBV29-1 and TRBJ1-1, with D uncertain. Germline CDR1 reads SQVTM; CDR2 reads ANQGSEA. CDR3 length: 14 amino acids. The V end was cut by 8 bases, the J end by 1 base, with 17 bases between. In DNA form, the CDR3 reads TGCAGCTGCGTTTGCGGCCCAGGGAACACTGAAGCTTTCTTT. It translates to CSCVCGPGNTEAFF.

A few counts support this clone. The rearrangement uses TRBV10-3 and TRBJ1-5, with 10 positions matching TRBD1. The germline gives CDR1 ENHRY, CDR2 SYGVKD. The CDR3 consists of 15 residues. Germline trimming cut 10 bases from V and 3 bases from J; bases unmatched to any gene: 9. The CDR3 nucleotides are TGTGCCACCTCGGCGGGACAGGGGCACAATCAGCCCCAGCATTTT. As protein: CATSAGQGHNQPQHF.

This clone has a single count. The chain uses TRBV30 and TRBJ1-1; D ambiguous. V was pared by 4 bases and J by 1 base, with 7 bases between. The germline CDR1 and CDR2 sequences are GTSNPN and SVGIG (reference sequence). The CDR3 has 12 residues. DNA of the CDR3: TGTGCCTGGACTGGAGGGAACACTGAAGCTTTCTTT. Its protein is CAWTGGNTEAFF.

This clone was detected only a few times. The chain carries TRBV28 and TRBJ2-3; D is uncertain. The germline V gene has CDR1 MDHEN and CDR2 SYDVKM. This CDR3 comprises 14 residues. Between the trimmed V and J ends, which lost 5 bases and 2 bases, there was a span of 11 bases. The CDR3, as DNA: TGTGCCAGCAGTCATTTGGGAACCACAGATACGCAGTATTTT. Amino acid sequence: CASSHLGTTDTQYF.

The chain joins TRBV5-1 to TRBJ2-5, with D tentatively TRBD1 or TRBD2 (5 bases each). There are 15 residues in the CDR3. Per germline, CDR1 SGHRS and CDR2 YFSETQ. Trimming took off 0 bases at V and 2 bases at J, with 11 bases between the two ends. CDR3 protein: CASSLDGTLQETQYF. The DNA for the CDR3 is TGCGCCAGCAGCTTGGACGGGACCCTACAAGAGACCCAGTACTTC.

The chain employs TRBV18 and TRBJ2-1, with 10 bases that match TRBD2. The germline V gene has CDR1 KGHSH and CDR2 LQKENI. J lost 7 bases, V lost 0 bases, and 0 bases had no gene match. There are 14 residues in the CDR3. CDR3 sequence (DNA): TGTGCCAGCTCACCACCGGGACTAGCGAATGAGCAGTTCTTC. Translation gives CASSPPGLANEQFF.

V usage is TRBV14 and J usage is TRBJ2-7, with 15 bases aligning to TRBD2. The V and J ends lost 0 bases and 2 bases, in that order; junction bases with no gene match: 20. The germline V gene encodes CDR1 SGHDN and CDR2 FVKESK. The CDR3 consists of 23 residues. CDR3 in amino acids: CASSQDDRSRGTSGRREAYEQYF. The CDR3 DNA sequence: TGTGCCAGCAGCCAAGACGATCGGAGCCGCGGGACTAGCGGGAGGAGGGAGGCCTACGAGCAGTACTTC.

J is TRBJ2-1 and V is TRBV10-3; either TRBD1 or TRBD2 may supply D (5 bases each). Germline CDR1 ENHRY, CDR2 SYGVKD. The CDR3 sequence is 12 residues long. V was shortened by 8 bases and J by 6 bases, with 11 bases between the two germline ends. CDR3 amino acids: CAIGTAINEQFF. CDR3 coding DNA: TGTGCCATCGGGACCGCGATCAATGAGCAGTTCTTC.

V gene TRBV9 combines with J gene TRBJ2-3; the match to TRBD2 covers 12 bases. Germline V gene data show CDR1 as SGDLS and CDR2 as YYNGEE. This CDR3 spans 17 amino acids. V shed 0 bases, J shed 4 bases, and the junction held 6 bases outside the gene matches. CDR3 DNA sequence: TGTGCCAGCAGCGTAGATCGGACTAGCGGGAAGGCAGATACGCAGTATTTT. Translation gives CASSVDRTSGKADTQYF.

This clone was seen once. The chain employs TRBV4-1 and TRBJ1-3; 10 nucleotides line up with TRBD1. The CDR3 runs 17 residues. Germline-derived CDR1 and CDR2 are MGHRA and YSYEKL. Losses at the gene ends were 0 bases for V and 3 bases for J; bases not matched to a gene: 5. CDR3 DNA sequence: TGCGCCAGCAGCCAAGACCCCGGGACAGGGGTTGGAAACACCATATATTTT. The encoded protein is CASSQDPGTGVGNTIYF.

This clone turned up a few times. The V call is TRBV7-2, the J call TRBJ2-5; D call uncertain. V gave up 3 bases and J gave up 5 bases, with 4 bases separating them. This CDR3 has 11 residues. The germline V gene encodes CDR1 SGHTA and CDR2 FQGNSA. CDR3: CASSFSETQYF. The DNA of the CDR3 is TGTGCCAGCAGCTTCTCCGAGACCCAGTACTTC.

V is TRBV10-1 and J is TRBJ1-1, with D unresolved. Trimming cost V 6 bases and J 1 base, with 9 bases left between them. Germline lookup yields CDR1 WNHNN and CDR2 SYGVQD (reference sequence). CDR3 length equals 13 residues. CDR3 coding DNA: TGCGCCAGCAGCCTAGACCCGAACACTGAAGCTTTCTTT. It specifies CASSLDPNTEAFF.

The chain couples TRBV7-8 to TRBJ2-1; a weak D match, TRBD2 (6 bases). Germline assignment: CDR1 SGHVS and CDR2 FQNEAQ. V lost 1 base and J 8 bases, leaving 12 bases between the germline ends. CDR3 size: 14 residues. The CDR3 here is CASSLGPSEHEQFF. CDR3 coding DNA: TGTGCCAGCAGCTTAGGGCCTAGCGAGCATGAGCAGTTCTTC.

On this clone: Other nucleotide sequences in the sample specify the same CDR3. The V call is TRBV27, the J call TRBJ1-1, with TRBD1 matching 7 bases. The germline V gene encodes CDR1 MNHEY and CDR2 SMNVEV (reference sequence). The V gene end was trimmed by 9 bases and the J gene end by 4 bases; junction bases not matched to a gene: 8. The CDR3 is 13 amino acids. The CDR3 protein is CASSYRGSTEAFF. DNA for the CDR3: TGTGCCAGTTCGTACAGGGGATCCACTGAAGCTTTCTTT.

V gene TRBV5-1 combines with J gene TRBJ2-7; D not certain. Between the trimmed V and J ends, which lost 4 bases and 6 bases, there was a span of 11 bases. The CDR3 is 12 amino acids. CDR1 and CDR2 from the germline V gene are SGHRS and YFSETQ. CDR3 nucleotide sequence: TGCGCCAGCAGCACCCAGGATGCCGAGCAGTACTTC. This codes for CASSTQDAEQYF.

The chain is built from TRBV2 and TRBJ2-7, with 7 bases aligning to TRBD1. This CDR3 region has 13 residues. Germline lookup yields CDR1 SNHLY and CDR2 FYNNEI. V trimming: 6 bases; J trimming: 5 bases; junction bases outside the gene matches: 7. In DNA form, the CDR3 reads TGTGCCAGCAGAAGGGACAGCCCCCACGAGCAGTACTTC. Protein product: CASRRDSPHEQYF.

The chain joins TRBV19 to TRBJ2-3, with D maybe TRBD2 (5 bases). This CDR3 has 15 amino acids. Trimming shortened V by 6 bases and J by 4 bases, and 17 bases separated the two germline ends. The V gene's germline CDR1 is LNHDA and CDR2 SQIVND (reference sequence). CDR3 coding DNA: TGTGCCAGTAGCAATCTTCTGGACTCGGCAGATACGCAGTATTTT. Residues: CASSNLLDSADTQYF.

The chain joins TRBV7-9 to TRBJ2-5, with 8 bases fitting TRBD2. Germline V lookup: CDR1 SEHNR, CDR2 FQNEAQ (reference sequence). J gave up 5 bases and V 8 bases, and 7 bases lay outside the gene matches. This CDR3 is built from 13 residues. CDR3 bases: TGTGCCAGCGTTTCTAGCGGGCCGGAGACCCAGTACTTC. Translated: CASVSSGPETQYF.

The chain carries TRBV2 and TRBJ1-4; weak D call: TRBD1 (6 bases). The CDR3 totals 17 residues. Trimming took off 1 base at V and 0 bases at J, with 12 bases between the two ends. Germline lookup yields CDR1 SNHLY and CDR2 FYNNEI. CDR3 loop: CASSEGRGGATNEKLFF. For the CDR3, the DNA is TGTGCCAGCAGTGAAGGTCGAGGGGGTGCAACTAATGAAAAACTGTTTTTT.

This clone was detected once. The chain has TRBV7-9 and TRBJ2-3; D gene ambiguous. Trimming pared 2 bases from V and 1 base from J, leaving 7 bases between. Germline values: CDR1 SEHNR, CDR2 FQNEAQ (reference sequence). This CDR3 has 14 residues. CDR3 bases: TGTGCCAGCAGCTTAATTAGGGGCACAGATACGCAGTATTTT. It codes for CASSLIRGTDTQYF.

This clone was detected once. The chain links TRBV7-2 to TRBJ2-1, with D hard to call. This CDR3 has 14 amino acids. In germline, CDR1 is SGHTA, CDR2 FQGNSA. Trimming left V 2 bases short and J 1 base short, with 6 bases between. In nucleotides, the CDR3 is TGTGCCAGCAGCTTACGGGCTTCCTACAATGAGCAGTTCTTC. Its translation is CASSLRASYNEQFF. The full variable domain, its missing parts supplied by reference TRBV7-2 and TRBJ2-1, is GAGVSQSPSNKVTEKGKDVELRCDPISGHTALYWYRQSLGQGLEFLIYFQGNSAPDKSGLPSDRFSAERTGGSVSTLTIQRTQQEDSAVYLCASSLRASYNEQFFGPGTRLTVL.

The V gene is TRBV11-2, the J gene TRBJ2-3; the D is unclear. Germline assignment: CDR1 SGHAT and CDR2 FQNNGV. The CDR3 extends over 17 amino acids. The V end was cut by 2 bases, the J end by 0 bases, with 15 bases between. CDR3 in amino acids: CASSLTGGYFSTDTQYF. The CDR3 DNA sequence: TGTGCCAGCAGCTTAACTGGCGGCTACTTTAGCACAGATACGCAGTATTTT. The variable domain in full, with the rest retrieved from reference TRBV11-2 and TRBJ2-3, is EAGVAQSPRYKIIEKRQSVAFWCNPISGHATLYWYQQILGQGPKLLIQFQNNGVVDDSQLPKDRFSAERLKGVDSTLKIQPAKLEDSAVYLCASSLTGGYFSTDTQYFGPGTRLTVL.